This paragraph reports one T cell receptor beta chain. This entry is derived from a study of CD8 T cells in Susac syndrome. The CDR3 has 15 amino acids. The germline V gene has CDR1 SQVTM and CDR2 ANQGSEA. J gave up 3 bases and V 1 base, and 6 bases lay outside the gene matches. When the RNA was reverse transcribed, random hexamers were used with an input of roughly 0.5 to 1 ug. TCRdb processed the immunoSEQ multiplex PCR reads anew with MiXCR; each CDR3 protein has one entry. The sample contains 150,000 to 200,000 distinct CDR3 sequences, just under 95% of which appear only once. This TCR came from a human donor in good health. The sequenced sample was CD4+ T cells from PBMCs. The chain carries TRBV29-1 and TRBJ2-3, with 8 bases lining up with TRBD1. The CDR3 region has the DNA TGCAGCGTTGAAGGGCGGGACAGGTGGACAGATACGCAGTATTTT. This encodes CSVEGRDRWTDTQYF.